Below, 16 T cell receptor beta chains from the same sample are listed, as sequenced in a study of CD8 T cells in ankylosing spondylitis. One entry per CDR3 protein results from TCRdb running MiXCR on the 5' RACE reads. The table includes 84,000 or so distinct CDR3 sequences, roughly 27% detected once. The specimen sequenced was blood, either unsorted or a sorted T cell fraction (not recorded which). The receptors were gathered from a male donor with ankylosing spondylitis or in good health (not recorded which).

The chain uses TRBV20-1 and TRBJ2-5, with 9 bases aligning to TRBD2. Trimming removed 6 bases from V and 4 bases from J; junction bases left unmatched: 9. The CDR3 covers 14 residues. Germline V gene sequence: CDR1 DFQATT, CDR2 SNEGSKA (reference sequence). The CDR3, as DNA: TGCAGTGCCCGGGTCGGCGGGAGGGTAGAGACCCAGTACTTC. Its protein is CSARVGGRVETQYF.

The chain employs TRBV5-1 and TRBJ2-3; D unclear. Germline loops: CDR1 SGHRS, CDR2 YFSETQ. The CDR3 totals 14 residues. The V and J ends lost 7 bases and 0 bases respectively, with 12 bases between them. CDR3 sequence reads: CASGSVGSTDTQYF. Here the CDR3 DNA reads TGCGCCAGCGGGTCAGTCGGAAGCACAGATACGCAGTATTTT.

V is TRBV20-1 and J is TRBJ1-2, with 8 bases aligning to TRBD1. The CDR3 length is 14 residues. The germline V gene has CDR1 DFQATT and CDR2 SNEGSKA (reference sequence). V lost 6 bases and J lost 8; bases outside the gene matches: 14. CDR3: CSAWTGTRVEGYTF. The CDR3 DNA reads as TGCAGTGCCTGGACAGGGACTCGGGTGGAAGGCTACACCTTC.

V and J are TRBV12-3 or TRBV12-4 and TRBJ1-5; D remains unclear. V was shortened by 3 bases and J by 6 bases, with 12 bases between the two germline ends. This CDR3 region has 14 residues. The CDR3 loop is CASSFRQDFQPQHF. CDR3 sequence (DNA): TGTGCCAGCAGTTTTCGGCAGGATTTTCAGCCCCAGCATTTT.

In this sample, this clonotype turned up a few times. The chain has TRBV20-1 and TRBJ2-1; D remains unclear. CDR3 length: 13 amino acids. CDR1 DFQATT and CDR2 SNEGSKA come from the germline V gene (reference sequence). V gave up 5 bases and J gave up 3 bases, with 11 bases separating them. Here the CDR3 DNA reads TGCAGTGCTGTGACCATCGGCTACAATGAGCAGTTCTTC. Protein sequence: CSAVTIGYNEQFF.

The V gene is TRBV7-9, the J gene TRBJ2-5; D might be TRBD2 (6 bases). From germline, CDR1 is SEHNR and CDR2 FQNEAQ (reference sequence). This CDR3 is 14 amino acids long. V lost 3 bases, J lost 2 bases, and 10 bases lay in between. Here the CDR3 DNA reads TGTGCCAGCAGCTTCGGGACTTTACAAGAGACCCAGTACTTC. It translates to CASSFGTLQETQYF.

The V and J genes are TRBV5-1 and TRBJ1-2, with D possibly matching TRBD1 (5 bases). The CDR3 spans 13 residues. CDR1 is SGHRS and CDR2 is YFSETQ in the germline V gene. V was clipped by 4 bases and J by 4 bases, with 11 bases between them. CDR3 residues: CASSPGLGYGYTF. As DNA, the CDR3 is TGCGCCAGCAGCCCGGGACTCGGCTATGGCTACACCTTC. The full variable domain, rest sourced from reference TRBV5-1 and TRBJ1-2, is KAGVTQTPRYLIKTRGQQVTLSCSPISGHRSVSWYQQTPGQGLQFLFEYFSETQRNKGNFPGRFSGRQFSNSRSEMNVSTLELGDSALYLCASSPGLGYGYTFGSGTRLTVV.

The chain carries TRBV6-5 and TRBJ1-1; 8 bases are a match to TRBD1. The germline CDR1 and CDR2 sequences are MNHEY and SVGAGI. V was pared by 2 bases and J by 6 bases, with 11 bases of the junction left unmatched. The CDR3 has 16 residues. In DNA form, the CDR3 reads TGTGCCAGCAGTTACCCGACAGGGGCCCGGGGGGCTGAAGCTTTCTTT. Protein product: CASSYPTGARGAEAFF.

This clonotype was observed a handful of times. This chain uses TRBV7-2 with TRBJ1-5; 10 bases are shared with TRBD1. The germline CDR1 and CDR2 sequences are SGHTA and FQGNSA. J gave up 4 bases and V 5 bases, and 5 bases lay outside the gene matches. The CDR3 length is 15 residues. The CDR3 spells CASSGRQGANQPQHF. In DNA, the CDR3 is TGTGCCAGCAGCGGCAGACAGGGGGCTAATCAGCCCCAGCATTTT.

The CDR3 bases are TGTGCCACCGCAAGGGGCAATCAGCCCCAGCATTTT. As protein: CATARGNQPQHF. The chain uses TRBV24-1 and TRBJ1-5; D is undetermined. Trimming pared 9 bases from V and 2 bases from J, leaving 7 bases between. Germline V gene sequence: CDR1 KGHDR, CDR2 SFDVKD. The CDR3 is 12 residues long.

The chain joins TRBV5-1 to TRBJ2-7; possible D gene TRBD1, 5 bases. Between the trimmed V and J ends, which lost 0 bases and 2 bases, there was a span of 6 bases. The CDR3 covers 13 residues. Germline V gene sequence: CDR1 SGHRS, CDR2 YFSETQ. The CDR3, as DNA: TGCGCCAGCAGCTTGGTGACAGCCTACGAGCAGTACTTC. It translates to CASSLVTAYEQYF.

This clonotype appeared once. The CDR3 bases are TGCGCCAGCAGCTTGGTGGTGAACACCCCGAACACCGGGGAGCTGTTTTTT. Its protein product is CASSLVVNTPNTGELFF. V gene TRBV5-1 combines with J gene TRBJ2-2; the D is unclear. The CDR3 contains 17 residues. Germline V lookup: CDR1 SGHRS, CDR2 YFSETQ. V was clipped by 0 bases and J by 0 bases, with 12 bases between them. The entire variable domain, with the rest obtained from reference TRBV5-1 and TRBJ2-2, is as follows: KAGVTQTPRYLIKTRGQQVTLSCSPISGHRSVSWYQQTPGQGLQFLFEYFSETQRNKGNFPGRFSGRQFSNSRSEMNVSTLELGDSALYLCASSLVVNTPNTGELFFGEGSRLTVL.

This clonotype turned up a few times. This chain connects TRBV12-3 or TRBV12-4 to TRBJ2-5; TRBD2 agrees at 14 bases. The CDR3 consists of 15 residues. J was trimmed by 5 bases and V by 5 bases; bases with no gene match: 4. CDR3 residues: CASSPGLAGVETQYF. The CDR3 DNA is TGTGCCAGCAGTCCGGGACTAGCGGGAGTGGAGACCCAGTACTTC.

The chain joins TRBV29-1 to TRBJ2-2; D unclear. CDR3 length: 14 residues. Per the germline V gene, CDR1 is SQVTM and CDR2 is ANQGSEA. V lost 2 bases and J lost 0, with 7 bases in between. The DNA of the CDR3 is TGCAGCGTTGAACCTTACGCGAACACCGGGGAGCTGTTTTTT. Translating it yields CSVEPYANTGELFF.

The chain combines TRBV5-1 with TRBJ1-4; D remains ambiguous. Germline CDR1 is SGHRS and CDR2 is YFSETQ. CDR3 size: 16 residues. V dropped 2 bases and J dropped 0 bases, with 11 bases sitting between them. Here the CDR3 DNA reads TGCGCCAGCAGCTTAACGGGCGGAACAACTAATGAAAAACTGTTTTTT. Its protein is CASSLTGGTTNEKLFF.

The chain employs TRBV18 and TRBJ2-2, with no clear D. V was cut by 3 bases and J by 0 bases, with 8 bases left in between. The CDR3 has 15 residues. Per germline, CDR1 KGHSH and CDR2 LQKENI. This CDR3 is CASSPILTNTGELFF. CDR3 nucleotides: TGTGCCAGCTCACCGATCCTTACGAACACCGGGGAGCTGTTTTTT.